Listed below are T cell receptor beta chains from one sample, sequenced in a study of T cell repertoires in ileal Crohn's disease. The data were produced by immunoSEQ multiplex PCR, yet TCRdb's version contains in-frame clones alone and is incomplete. The data show some 60,000 clones, approximately 91% seen once. Sample: ileal tissue. Source of these receptors: an adult with Crohn's disease. The CDR3 runs from the conserved cysteine through the conserved F or W. A D gene is named only where the DNA matches it firmly. Size values are once, few and many counts, or a class for expanded clones, and some rows have none.

abundance | j_gene | v_gene | d_gene | CDR3nt | CDR3aa
- | TRBJ1-4 | TRBV15 | - | TGTGCCACCAGTTCGAGGGGGAGTAATGAAAAACTGTTTTTT | CATSSRGSNEKLFF
- | TRBJ2-1 | TRBV9 | TRBD2 | TGTGCCAGCAGCGTCCTAGCGGGGGTATACAATGAGCAGTTCTTC | CASSVLAGVYNEQFF
- | TRBJ1-5 | TRBV19 | TRBD1 | TGTGCCAGTAGTATAATGAGACAGGGGTGGATTCAGCCCCAGCATTTT | CASSIMRQGWIQPQHF
- | TRBJ1-1 | TRBV27 | - | TGTGCCAGCAGTTACAGGGTGGAAGGCACTGAAGCTTTCTTT | CASSYRVEGTEAFF
- | TRBJ2-1 | TRBV7-2 | TRBD1 | TGTGCCAGCAGCTATGGGACAGGGGGAGTCGACAATGAGCAGTTCTTC | CASSYGTGGVDNEQFF
- | TRBJ1-1 | TRBV11-2 | - | TGTGCCAGCAGCTTTGTTCAGGGGAACACTGAAGCTTTCTTT | CASSFVQGNTEAFF
- | TRBJ1-1 | TRBV28 | TRBD1 | TGTGCCAGCGCGCGACAGGGGAGTTCTTTGGAGGCTTTCTTT | CASARQGSSLEAFF
few | TRBJ1-1 | TRBV7-9 | - | TGTGCCAGCAGCTTATCCCGGGGTCTGAAAATGAACACTGAAGCTTTCTTT | CASSLSRGLKMNTEAFF
- | TRBJ2-3 | TRBV28 | - | TGTGCCAGCACCATCGGACTAACGCCAGATACGCAGTATTTT | CASTIGLTPDTQYF
- | TRBJ2-6 | TRBV19 | - | TGTGCCAGTAAAATGAGCTCTGGGGCCAACGTCCTGACTTTC | CASKMSSGANVLTF
- | TRBJ1-3 | TRBV28 | TRBD1 | TGTGCCAGCAGTAGGGACAGCTCAGCTGGAAACACCATATATTTT | CASSRDSSAGNTIYF
- | TRBJ1-2 | TRBV7-2 | - | TGTGCCAGCAGCGCATTCCGGGACACTCGAGAGCGTGGCTACACCTTC | CASSAFRDTRERGYTF
- | TRBJ1-5 | TRBV21-1 | - | TGTGCCAGCAGCAAAGACAACCCACGAAATCAGCCCCAGCATTTT | CASSKDNPRNQPQHF
- | TRBJ2-5 | TRBV19 | - | TGTGCCAGTGAGGTTGGGACTGGCGGGGCCCAGTACTTC | CASEVGTGGAQYF
- | TRBJ1-1 | TRBV5-1 | - | TGCGCCAGCAGCTACGCGACAGGCGTGAACACTGAAGCTTTCTTT | CASSYATGVNTEAFF
- | TRBJ2-2 | TRBV27 | TRBD1 | TGTGCCAGCAGTTTTGGGACAGGGTGGGCCGGGGAGCTGTTTTTT | CASSFGTGWAGELFF
once | TRBJ2-3 | TRBV5-1 | TRBD2 | TGCGCCAGCAGCCGGGGGACTAGCATCGGGGATACGCAGTATTTT | CASSRGTSIGDTQYF
- | TRBJ1-1 | TRBV10-1 | - | TGCGCCAGCAGTGAGGCCGCGTGGAACACTGAAGCTTTCTTT | CASSEAAWNTEAFF
- | TRBJ1-1 | TRBV5-1 | TRBD1 | TGCGCCAGCAGCCAATACGCCGCCTCAGGGGGGAACACTGAAGCTTTCTTT | CASSQYAASGGNTEAFF
- | TRBJ1-1 | TRBV29-1 | - | TGCAGCGTTGGCAGGGCTAACACTGAAGCTTTCTTT | CSVGRANTEAFF
- | TRBJ1-6 | TRBV28 | - | TGTGCCAGCAGGACTTTGGGGGGAGCGGTAGGTAATTCACCCCTCCACTTT | CASRTLGGAVGNSPLHF
few | TRBJ2-1 | TRBV27 | TRBD2 | TGTGCCAGCACCATAGCGGGCAACTCCTACAATGAGCAGTTCTTC | CASTIAGNSYNEQFF
- | TRBJ1-1 | TRBV28 | TRBD1 | TGTGCCAGCAGTACTCCTCGGGACAGAGGCATGAACACTGAAGCTTTCTTT | CASSTPRDRGMNTEAFF
- | TRBJ2-1 | TRBV5-4 | TRBD2 | TGTGCCAGCAGCCTAACTAGCGGAGCTGAGCAGTTCTTC | CASSLTSGAEQFF
once | TRBJ2-1 | TRBV5-4 | TRBD1 | TGTGCCAGCAGCACGGACAGGGTGGGGGAGTTCTTC | CASSTDRVGEFF
once | TRBJ2-3 | TRBV5-1 | TRBD1 | TGCGCCAGCAGCTCGACAGGGGTACAAGATACGCAGTATTTT | CASSSTGVQDTQYF
- | TRBJ2-3 | TRBV9 | TRBD2 | TGTGCCAGCAGCGTAGCGGGAGGGAACACAGATACGCAGTATTTT | CASSVAGGNTDTQYF
- | TRBJ2-3 | TRBV5-6 | TRBD1 | TGTGCCAGCAGCTTGGCCGAGACAGGGTTTCGAAGGGGGGATACGCAGTATTTT | CASSLAETGFRRGDTQYF
few | TRBJ1-1 | TRBV5-1 | TRBD1 | TGCGCCAGCAGCTTGGAGGGACAGATGAACACTGAAGCTTTCTTT | CASSLEGQMNTEAFF
- | TRBJ2-7 | TRBV6-6 | TRBD2 | TGTGCCAGCGAGACTAGCGGGCTTTACGAGCAGTACTTC | CASETSGLYEQYF
- | TRBJ2-2 | TRBV11-2 | TRBD1 | TGTGCCAGCAGCTTTAACAGGGGGCGAACCGGGGAGCTGTTTTTT | CASSFNRGRTGELFF
- | TRBJ2-1 | TRBV7-2 | TRBD2 | TGTGCCAGCAGCCCCGGGACTAGAATCAATGAGCAGTTCTTC | CASSPGTRINEQFF
once | TRBJ1-6 | TRBV7-8 | TRBD1 | TGTGCCAGCAGCGGGGACAGGGGTAATTCACCCCTCCACTTT | CASSGDRGNSPLHF
- | TRBJ1-4 | TRBV27 | - | TGTGCCAGCAGTTTATCATATAATGAAAAACTGTTTTTT | CASSLSYNEKLFF
- | TRBJ1-4 | TRBV27 | TRBD1 | TGTGCCAGCAGTTTCCGGACAGGGGCTCTTGAAAAACTGTTTTTT | CASSFRTGALEKLFF